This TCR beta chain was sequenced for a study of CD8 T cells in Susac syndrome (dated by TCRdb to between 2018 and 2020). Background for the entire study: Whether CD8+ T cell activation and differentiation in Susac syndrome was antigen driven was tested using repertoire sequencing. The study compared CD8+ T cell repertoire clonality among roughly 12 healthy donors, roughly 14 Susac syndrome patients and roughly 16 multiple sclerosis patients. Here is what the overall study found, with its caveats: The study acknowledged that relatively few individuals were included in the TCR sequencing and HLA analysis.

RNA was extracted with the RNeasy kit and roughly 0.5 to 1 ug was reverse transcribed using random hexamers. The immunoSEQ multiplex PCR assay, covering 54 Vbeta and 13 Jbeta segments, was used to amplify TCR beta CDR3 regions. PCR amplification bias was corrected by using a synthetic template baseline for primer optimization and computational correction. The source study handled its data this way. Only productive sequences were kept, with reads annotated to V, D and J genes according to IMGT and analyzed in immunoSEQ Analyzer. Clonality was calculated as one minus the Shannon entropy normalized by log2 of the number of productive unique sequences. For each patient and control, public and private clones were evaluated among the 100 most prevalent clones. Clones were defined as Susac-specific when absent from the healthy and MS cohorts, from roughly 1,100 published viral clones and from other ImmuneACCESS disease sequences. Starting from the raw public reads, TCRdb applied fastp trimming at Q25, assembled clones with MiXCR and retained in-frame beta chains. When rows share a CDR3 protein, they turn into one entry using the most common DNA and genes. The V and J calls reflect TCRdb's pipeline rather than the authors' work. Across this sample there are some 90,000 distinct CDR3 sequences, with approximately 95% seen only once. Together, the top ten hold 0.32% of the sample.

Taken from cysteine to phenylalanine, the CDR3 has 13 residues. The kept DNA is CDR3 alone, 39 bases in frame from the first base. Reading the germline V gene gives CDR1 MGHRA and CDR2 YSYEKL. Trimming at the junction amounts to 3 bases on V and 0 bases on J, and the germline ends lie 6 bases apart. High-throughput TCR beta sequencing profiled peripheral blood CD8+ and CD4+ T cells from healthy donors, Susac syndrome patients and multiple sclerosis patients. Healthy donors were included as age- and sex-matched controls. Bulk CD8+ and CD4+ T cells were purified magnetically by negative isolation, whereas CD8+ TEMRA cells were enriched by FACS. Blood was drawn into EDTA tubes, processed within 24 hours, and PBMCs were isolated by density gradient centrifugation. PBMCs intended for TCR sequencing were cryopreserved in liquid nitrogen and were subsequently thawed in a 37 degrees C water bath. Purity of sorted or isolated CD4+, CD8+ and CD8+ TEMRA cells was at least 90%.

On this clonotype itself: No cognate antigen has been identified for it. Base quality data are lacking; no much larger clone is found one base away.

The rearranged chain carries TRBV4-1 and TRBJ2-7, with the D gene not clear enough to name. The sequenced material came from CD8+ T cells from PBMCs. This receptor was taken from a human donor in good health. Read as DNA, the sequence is TGCGCCAGCAGCCACCCCAGCTCCTACGAGCAGTACTTC. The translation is CASSHPSSYEQYF.